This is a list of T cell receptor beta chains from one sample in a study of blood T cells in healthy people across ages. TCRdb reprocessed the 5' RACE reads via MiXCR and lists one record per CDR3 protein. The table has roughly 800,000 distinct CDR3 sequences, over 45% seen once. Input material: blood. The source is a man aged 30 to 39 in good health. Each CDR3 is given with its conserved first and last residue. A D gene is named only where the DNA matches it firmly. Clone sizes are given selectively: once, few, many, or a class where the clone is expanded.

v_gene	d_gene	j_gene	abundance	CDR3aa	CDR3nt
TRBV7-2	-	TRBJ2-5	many	CASSLGLGETQYF	TGTGCCAGCAGCTTAGGTCTAGGCGAGACCCAGTACTTC
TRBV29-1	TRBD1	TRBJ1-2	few	CSATEGANYGYTF	TGCAGCGCCACAGAGGGGGCCAACTATGGCTACACCTTC
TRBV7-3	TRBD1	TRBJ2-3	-	CASSLQGTKSTDTQYF	TGTGCCAGCAGCCTACAGGGGACCAAGAGCACAGATACGCAGTATTTT
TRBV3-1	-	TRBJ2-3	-	CASSQDMADTQYF	TGTGCCAGCAGCCAAGATATGGCAGATACGCAGTATTTT
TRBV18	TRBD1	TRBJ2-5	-	CASSPGQGFQTQYF	TGTGCCAGCTCACCGGGACAGGGTTTTCAGACCCAGTACTTC
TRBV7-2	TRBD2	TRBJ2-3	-	CASSSGLDVDTQYF	TGTGCCAGCAGCTCCGGACTAGATGTAGATACGCAGTATTTT
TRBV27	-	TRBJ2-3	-	CASSWAVADTQYF	TGTGCCAGCAGTTGGGCTGTTGCAGATACGCAGTATTTT
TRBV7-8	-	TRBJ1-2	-	CASSSGVEGYTF	TGTGCCAGCAGTTCGGGAGTCGAGGGCTACACCTTC
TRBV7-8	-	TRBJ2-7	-	CASSPPPRSSYNEQYF	TGTGCCAGCAGCCCCCCCCCACGGAGCTCCTACAATGAGCAGTACTTC
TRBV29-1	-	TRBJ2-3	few	CSSREVVPDTQYF	TGCAGTAGTAGGGAGGTCGTCCCAGATACGCAGTATTTT
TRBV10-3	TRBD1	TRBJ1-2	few	CAISEYQTGNYGYTF	TGTGCCATCAGTGAGTACCAGACAGGGAACTATGGCTACACCTTC
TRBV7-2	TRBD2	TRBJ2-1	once	CASSRGLVEYEQFF	TGTGCCAGCAGCCGAGGACTAGTAGAGTATGAGCAGTTCTTC
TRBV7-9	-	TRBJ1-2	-	CASSPDSCGYTF	TGTGCCAGCAGCCCTGACAGTTGTGGCTACACCTTC
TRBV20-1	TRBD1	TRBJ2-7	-	CSARKDRGEEQYF	TGCAGTGCTAGAAAAGACAGGGGGGAGGAGCAGTACTTC
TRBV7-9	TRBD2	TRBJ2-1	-	CASSFPRLLRGSNEQFF	TGTGCCAGCAGCTTCCCCCGTCTGTTGCGGGGGTCCAATGAGCAGTTCTTC
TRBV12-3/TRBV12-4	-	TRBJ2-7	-	CASSLDGGFFGNRAYEQYF	TGTGCCAGCAGTTTGGATGGCGGTTTTTTTGGTAACAGAGCCTACGAGCAGTACTTC
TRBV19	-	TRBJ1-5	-	CASSPTMQPQHF	TGTGCCAGTAGCCCTACAATGCAGCCCCAGCATTTT
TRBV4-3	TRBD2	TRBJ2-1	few	CASSAGLDLFF	TGCGCCAGCAGTGCGGGACTAGATTTGTTCTTC
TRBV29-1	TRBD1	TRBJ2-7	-	CSAGTDCEQYF	TGCAGCGCTGGGACAGACTGCGAGCAGTACTTC
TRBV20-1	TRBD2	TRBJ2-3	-	CSARVRDGGVTDTQYF	TGCAGTGCTCGGGTTCGGGACGGGGGGGTGACAGATACGCAGTATTTT
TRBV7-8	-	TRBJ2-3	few	CASSLVLRSTQYF	TGTGCCAGCAGCTTAGTTTTACGGAGTACGCAGTATTTT
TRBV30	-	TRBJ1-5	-	CAWSMEINQPQHF	TGTGCCTGGAGCATGGAGATAAATCAGCCCCAGCATTTT
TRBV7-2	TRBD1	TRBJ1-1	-	CAGSYRGLGSYTEAFF	TGTGCCGGCAGCTACAGGGGGCTCGGGTCGTACACTGAAGCTTTCTTT
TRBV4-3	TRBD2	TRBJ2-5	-	CASSRESGREQYF	TGCGCCAGCAGCCGAGAGTCAGGGAGGGAGCAGTACTTC
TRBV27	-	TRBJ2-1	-	CASTLAQTRYNEQFF	TGTGCCAGCACCTTGGCCCAGACCCGTTACAATGAGCAGTTCTTC
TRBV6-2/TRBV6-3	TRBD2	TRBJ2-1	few	CAGRGSGSSYEQFF	TGTGCCGGGAGGGGCTCGGGATCGTCGTATGAGCAGTTCTTC
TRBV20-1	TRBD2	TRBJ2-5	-	CSAPPGLAEETQYF	TGCAGTGCTCCTCCGGGACTAGCGGAGGAGACCCAGTACTTC
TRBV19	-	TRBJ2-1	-	CASSPTFSSYNEQFF	TGTGCCAGTAGTCCGACTTTTTCATCCTACAATGAGCAGTTCTTC
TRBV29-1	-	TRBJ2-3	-	CSVEKNTGATDTQYF	TGCAGCGTTGAGAAAAACACGGGAGCCACAGATACGCAGTATTTT
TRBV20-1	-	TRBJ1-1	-	CSATGTVLNTEAFF	TGCAGTGCTACAGGGACGGTTTTGAACACTGAAGCTTTCTTT
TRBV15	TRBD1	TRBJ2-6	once	CATSRRTGSGANVLTF	TGTGCCACCAGCAGAAGGACAGGCTCTGGGGCCAACGTCCTGACTTTC
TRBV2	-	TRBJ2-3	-	CASRTEYTQYF	TGTGCCAGCAGGACCGAGTATACGCAGTATTTT
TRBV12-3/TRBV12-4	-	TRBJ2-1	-	CASMGRTYNEQFF	TGTGCCAGCATGGGACGGACTTACAATGAGCAGTTCTTC
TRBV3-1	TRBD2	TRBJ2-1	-	CASSPRGGRERSEQFF	TGTGCCAGCAGCCCCCGAGGCGGGAGGGAGAGGAGTGAGCAGTTCTTC
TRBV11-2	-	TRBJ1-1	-	CASSLFAGKEAFF	TGTGCCAGCAGCTTATTCGCCGGGAAAGAAGCTTTCTTT